Below are 27 T cell receptor beta chains sequenced from a single sample in a study of T cell responses to AZD1222 COVID-19 vaccine. Clones were sequenced by immunoSEQ multiplex PCR, and TCRdb holds only the in-frame ones, with some missing. The sample has about 140,000 clones, approximately 93% seen once. Sample: peripheral blood, taken on day 0 of AZD1222 vaccination. The receptors shown here come from an adult in good health.

The V gene is TRBV10-3, the J gene TRBJ2-7; 7 nucleotides match TRBD2. Germline CDR1 reads ENHRY; CDR2 reads SYGVKD. The CDR3 is 15 amino acids. J gave up 2 bases and V 4 bases, and 8 bases lay outside the gene matches. Here the CDR3 reads CAISGGGPSTYEQYF. Here the CDR3 DNA reads TGTGCCATCAGTGGGGGGGGACCCTCTACCTACGAGCAGTACTTC.

The chain couples TRBV4-2 to TRBJ1-2; TRBD1 aligns across 7 bases. The CDR3 runs 16 residues. V was pared by 0 bases and J by 3 bases, with 7 bases of the junction left unmatched. Germline V gives CDR1 LGHNA, CDR2 YNFKEQ. The CDR3: CASSQELQGFDYGYTF. CDR3 nucleotide sequence: TGTGCCAGCAGCCAAGAACTACAGGGGTTCGACTATGGCTACACCTTC.

V is TRBV5-5 and J is TRBJ2-3; D call uncertain. The CDR3 has 17 residues. The V gene's germline CDR1 is SGHKS and CDR2 YYEKEE (reference sequence). Trimming took off 2 bases at V and 4 bases at J, with 20 bases between the two ends. The chain's CDR3 is CASSFQPVRTAADTQYF. The CDR3 coding sequence is TGTGCCAGCAGCTTCCAGCCCGTCCGGACCGCCGCAGATACGCAGTATTTT.

The chain joins TRBV7-6 to TRBJ1-4, with 8 bases aligning to TRBD1. Per the germline V gene, CDR1 is SGHVS and CDR2 is FNYEAQ. This CDR3 region has 18 residues. The V segment lost 6 bases and the J segment 2 bases; nucleotides outside the gene matches: 14. The CDR3 reads CASSFTPGGFGTNEKLFF. CDR3 nucleotides: TGTGCCAGCAGTTTCACGCCAGGGGGCTTTGGGACTAATGAAAAACTGTTTTTT.

The rearrangement links TRBV4-1 to TRBJ2-7, with TRBD2 identical over 10 bases. The V gene's germline CDR1 is MGHRA and CDR2 YSYEKL. The CDR3 covers 15 residues. J was trimmed by 6 bases and V by 4 bases; bases with no gene match: 9. The CDR3 sequence is CASSRMGLAGVEQYF. The CDR3 DNA reads as TGCGCCAGCAGCCGCATGGGGCTAGCGGGGGTCGAGCAGTACTTC.

This chain connects TRBV21-1 to TRBJ1-2; the D segment call TRBD1 is taken from the table without a DNA check. TRBV21-1 is a recognized pseudogene. This CDR3 spans 16 amino acids. CDR3 protein: CASSYPHTQTNYGYTF. The CDR3 DNA sequence: TGTGCCAGCAGCTACCCGCACACGCAAACTAACTATGGCTACACCTTC.

The chain carries TRBV19 and TRBJ2-1, with 8 bases fitting TRBD2. The V segment lost 5 bases and the J segment 8 bases; nucleotides outside the gene matches: 11. This CDR3 region has 15 residues. Germline CDR1 is LNHDA and CDR2 is SQIVND (reference sequence). The CDR3 protein is CASSEALADPYEQFF. CDR3 DNA sequence: TGTGCCAGTAGTGAGGCACTAGCGGATCCGTATGAGCAGTTCTTC.

The chain links TRBV30 to TRBJ1-1; 10 bases are a match to TRBD1. There are 14 residues in the CDR3. V trimming: 8 bases; J trimming: 5 bases; junction bases outside the gene matches: 11. Germline loops: CDR1 GTSNPN, CDR2 SVGIG (reference sequence). In nucleotides, the CDR3 is TGTGCCGGACGGGTGACAGGGGGCTGGACTGAAGCTTTCTTT. Amino acid sequence: CAGRVTGGWTEAFF.

This clone was seen a single time. The V call is TRBV3-1 (or the pseudogene TRBV3-2), the J call TRBJ1-6; D is perhaps TRBD1 (5 bases). The V gene lost 3 bases and the J gene lost 0 bases, with 21 bases spanning the gap. This CDR3 is 20 amino acids long. Germline V gives CDR1 LGHDT, CDR2 YNNKEL (reference sequence). CDR3 DNA: TGTGCCAGCAGCCACCCCGGAGACAGATCCAGGAGCTCCTATAATTCACCCCTCCACTTT. It is translated as CASSHPGDRSRSSYNSPLHF.

The chain employs TRBV19 and TRBJ2-1, with D unresolved. Trimming pared 3 bases from V and 5 bases from J, leaving 17 bases between. Germline V lookup: CDR1 LNHDA, CDR2 SQIVND (reference sequence). The CDR3 runs to 16 residues. The CDR3 region has the DNA TGTGCCAGTAGTATTAGGCAGAAGTGGGCACACAATGAGCAGTTCTTC. This translates into CASSIRQKWAHNEQFF.

CDR3 sequence (DNA): TGTGCCTGGAGTGGGACAGGGGGCTACGAGCAGTACTTC. As protein: CAWSGTGGYEQYF. V usage is TRBV30 and J usage is TRBJ2-7, with 10 bases matching TRBD1. Per germline, CDR1 GTSNPN and CDR2 SVGIG (reference sequence). CDR3 length equals 13 residues. Trimming took 1 base from V and 3 from J; bases not matched to a gene: 0. Combining the CDR3 with reference TRBV30 and TRBJ2-7 gives the whole variable domain SQTIHQWPATLVQPVGSPLSLECTVEGTSNPNLYWYRQAAGRGLQLLFYSVGIGQISSEVPQNLSASRPQDRQFILSSKKLLLSDSGFYLCAWSGTGGYEQYFGPGTRLTVT.

The chain uses TRBV11-2 and TRBJ2-1; 9 bases agree with TRBD2. Germline V lookup: CDR1 SGHAT, CDR2 FQNNGV. The V and J ends lost 1 base and 7 bases, in that order; junction bases with no gene match: 5. The CDR3 runs 15 residues. CDR3 protein: CASSLVSGSKNEQFF. The CDR3 nucleotides read TGTGCCAGCAGCTTAGTTAGCGGGAGTAAGAATGAGCAGTTCTTC.

The count of this clone is one. The V gene is TRBV5-1, the J gene TRBJ1-1, with a possible D match to TRBD1 (5 bases). V dropped 0 bases and J dropped 0 bases, with 9 bases sitting between them. The germline gives CDR1 SGHRS, CDR2 YFSETQ. The CDR3 extends over 15 amino acids. As DNA, the CDR3 is TGCGCCAGCAGCTTGGCGGTGGGGGTGAACACTGAAGCTTTCTTT. Protein: CASSLAVGVNTEAFF.

The J gene is TRBJ2-1, the V gene TRBV5-1; 7 bases are shared with TRBD1. The CDR3 is 14 residues long. Germline CDR1 and CDR2: SGHRS and YFSETQ. Trimming at V came to 3 bases and at J to 5 bases, leaving 5 bases not matched to a gene. The DNA for the CDR3 is TGCGCCAGCAGCTCGGGACAGACTAACAATGAGCAGTTCTTC. Translated, it gives CASSSGQTNNEQFF.

The chain joins TRBV4-2 to TRBJ2-1; no clear D. Trimming took off 2 bases at V and 0 bases at J, with 5 bases between the two ends. The germline V gene encodes CDR1 LGHNA and CDR2 YNFKEQ. This CDR3 is built from 14 residues. The CDR3 nucleotides read TGTGCCAGCAGCCAAATGAGCTCCTACAATGAGCAGTTCTTC. Protein: CASSQMSSYNEQFF.

With regard to this clone: The sample contains more than one DNA sequence encoding this CDR3. The CDR3 region is CASSLGGGTDTQYF. The CDR3 DNA sequence: TGTGCCAGCAGCTTGGGAGGGGGCACAGATACGCAGTATTTT. The rearrangement joins TRBV5-4 to TRBJ2-3, with D perhaps being TRBD1 or TRBD2 (5 bases each). The CDR3 is 14 residues long. Germline CDR1 SGHNT, CDR2 YYREEE (reference sequence). Between the trimmed V and J ends, which lost 0 bases and 1 base, there was a span of 6 bases.

The rearrangement links TRBV19 to TRBJ2-1; 13 bases match TRBD2. CDR1 is LNHDA, CDR2 SQIVND, per germline (reference sequence). V trimming: 6 bases; J trimming: 2 bases; junction bases outside the gene matches: 4. This CDR3 region has 16 residues. The CDR3 loop is CASSPGLAGAYNEQFF. The CDR3 coding sequence is TGTGCCAGTAGCCCAGGACTAGCGGGAGCCTACAATGAGCAGTTCTTC.

This clone was seen more than once but under ten times. This sequence joins TRBV28 and TRBJ1-2; tentatively, D is TRBD1 (6 bases). V was trimmed by 7 bases and J by 4 bases, leaving 22 bases between them. Germline-derived CDR1 and CDR2 are MDHEN and SYDVKM. The CDR3 covers 16 residues. CDR3 in amino acids: CASTLVGGHVGYGYTF. The CDR3 coding sequence is TGTGCCAGCACCCTGGTGGGGGGGCACGTGGGCTATGGCTACACCTTC.

The chain is built from TRBV9 and TRBJ1-1; D remains unclear. Trimming took off 0 bases at V and 3 bases at J, with 12 bases between the two ends. The CDR3 runs 15 residues. CDR1 and CDR2 (germline): SGDLS, YYNGEE. This chain's CDR3 is CASSVEGSWDTEAFF. CDR3 nucleotides: TGTGCCAGCAGCGTAGAGGGCTCTTGGGACACTGAAGCTTTCTTT.

The chain has TRBV5-1 and TRBJ2-2, with 8 bases lining up with TRBD1. Per the germline V gene, CDR1 is SGHRS and CDR2 is YFSETQ. This CDR3 is 16 amino acids long. The V segment lost 4 bases and the J segment 5 bases; nucleotides outside the gene matches: 10. The chain's CDR3 is CASSAGTGAGTGELFF. The CDR3 DNA follows: TGCGCCAGCAGCGCCGGGACAGGTGCAGGGACCGGGGAGCTGTTTTTT.

CDR3: CASSLMPGTTGSGGYTF. CDR3 DNA sequence: TGCGCCAGCAGCCTAATGCCTGGGACAACAGGATCCGGGGGCTACACCTTC. The V and J genes are TRBV4-1 and TRBJ1-2; possibly TRBD1 for D (6 bases). The V gene's germline CDR1 is MGHRA and CDR2 YSYEKL. The CDR3 sequence is 17 residues long. Trimming removed 4 bases from V and 8 bases from J, with 26 bases in between.

In its sample, this clone was seen once. The genes are TRBV7-2 and TRBJ2-2; D is possibly TRBD1 (5 bases). Germline CDR1 SGHTA, CDR2 FQGNSA. The length of the CDR3 is 16 residues. V lost 4 bases, J lost 2 bases, and 14 bases lay in between. This chain's CDR3 is CASSSSPDRNTGELFF. Written as DNA, the CDR3 is TGTGCCAGCAGCTCATCCCCCGACAGAAACACCGGGGAGCTGTTTTTT.

V and J are TRBV2 and TRBJ2-1, with D unclear. Germline CDR1 and CDR2: SNHLY and FYNNEI. V was trimmed by 6 bases and J by 10 bases, leaving 7 bases between them. The CDR3 is 10 amino acids. CDR3 region: CASRSTEQFF. In DNA, the CDR3 is TGTGCCAGCAGGTCCACCGAGCAGTTCTTC. The full variable domain, its missing parts supplied by reference TRBV2 and TRBJ2-1, is EPEVTQTPSHQVTQMGQEVILRCVPISNHLYFYWYRQILGQKVEFLVSFYNNEISEKSEIFDDQFSVERPDGSNFTLKIRSTKLEDSAMYFCASRSTEQFFGPGTRLTVL.

The chain links TRBV6-6 to TRBJ2-1; 8 bases are a match to TRBD1. This CDR3 is built from 16 residues. Germline values: CDR1 MNHNY, CDR2 SVGAGI (reference sequence). After removal of 6 bases from V and 8 bases from J, the junction contained 15 bases not matched to a gene. CDR3 protein: CASSPLSGGERDEQFF. The CDR3 DNA reads TGTGCCAGCAGCCCCCTGTCAGGGGGCGAGAGGGATGAGCAGTTCTTC.

The rearrangement links TRBV2 to TRBJ2-1; 8 bases are shared with TRBD1. V lost 2 bases and J lost 7; bases outside the gene matches: 7. The CDR3 runs to 15 residues. Germline V gene data show CDR1 as SNHLY and CDR2 as FYNNEI. CDR3 DNA: TGTGCCAGCAGTGAAAGGACAGGGAGAGGGAATGAGCAGTTCTTC. Protein product: CASSERTGRGNEQFF.

The rearrangement uses TRBV27 and TRBJ2-1; 10 nucleotides align to TRBD2. Germline V gene lookup returns CDR1 MNHEY and CDR2 SMNVEV (reference sequence). V trimming: 3 bases; J trimming: 4 bases; junction bases outside the gene matches: 3. CDR3 length: 15 residues. DNA for the CDR3: TGTGCCAGCAGTTTTAGCGGGAGGCCTTACAATGAGCAGTTCTTC. It is translated as CASSFSGRPYNEQFF.

This chain uses TRBV19 with TRBJ1-6; 8 bases fit TRBD1. This CDR3 is built from 14 residues. CDR1 and CDR2 from the germline V gene are LNHDA and SQIVND (reference sequence). The V segment lost 5 bases and the J segment 7 bases; nucleotides outside the gene matches: 4. CDR3 loop: CASSRTGGNSPLHF. The CDR3 coding sequence is TGTGCCAGTAGTCGTACAGGGGGAAATTCACCCCTCCACTTT.